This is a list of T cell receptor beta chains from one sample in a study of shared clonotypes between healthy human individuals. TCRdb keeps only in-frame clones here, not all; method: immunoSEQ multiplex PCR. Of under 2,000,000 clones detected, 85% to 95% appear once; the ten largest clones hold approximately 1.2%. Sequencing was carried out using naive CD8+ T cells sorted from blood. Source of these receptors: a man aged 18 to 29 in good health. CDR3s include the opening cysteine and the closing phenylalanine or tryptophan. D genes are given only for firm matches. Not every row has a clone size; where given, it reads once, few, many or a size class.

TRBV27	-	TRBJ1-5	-	TGTGCCAGCAGTTCGGGCCTCGACTGGCCCCAGCATTTT	CASSSGLDWPQHF
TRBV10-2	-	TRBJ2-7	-	TGCGCCAGCAGTGTGGGCAACTACGAGCAGTACTTC	CASSVGNYEQYF
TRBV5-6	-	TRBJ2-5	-	TGTGCCAGCAGTTTCACAAGCTTTGGGGAGACCCAGTACTTC	CASSFTSFGETQYF
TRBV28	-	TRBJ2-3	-	TGTGCCAGCAACCAAGGGGATACGCAGTATTTT	CASNQGDTQYF
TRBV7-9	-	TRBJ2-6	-	TGTGCCAGCAGCCCGACCCAGGGGCCTGGGGCCAACGTCCTGACTTTC	CASSPTQGPGANVLTF
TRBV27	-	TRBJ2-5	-	TGTGCCAGCCGGGCCTTAGGGGGCCAAGAGACCCAGTACTTC	CASRALGGQETQYF
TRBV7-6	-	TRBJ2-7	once	TGTGCCAGCAGCCCCCCCCCGGGCAGGGGGGACGAGCAGTACTTC	CASSPPPGRGDEQYF
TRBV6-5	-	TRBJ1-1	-	TGTGCCAGCAGTTTAGACCCTACGCTCTACTCGGAAGCTTTCTTT	CASSLDPTLYSEAFF
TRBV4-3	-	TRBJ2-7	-	TGCGCCAGCAGCCAGGAAAACTCCTACGAGCAGTACTTC	CASSQENSYEQYF
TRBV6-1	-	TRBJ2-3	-	TGTGCCAGCAGTGAAATTCTGGGTACTTACGCAGATACGCAGTATTTT	CASSEILGTYADTQYF
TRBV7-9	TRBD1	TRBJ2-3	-	TGTGCCAGCAGCTCCGGACAGGGGGATTCAGATACGCAGTATTTT	CASSSGQGDSDTQYF
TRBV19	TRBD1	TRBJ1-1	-	TGTGCCAGTAGTTCAGGACAGGGAATCACTGAAGCTTTCTTT	CASSSGQGITEAFF
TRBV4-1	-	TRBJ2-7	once	TGCGCCAGCAGCCAACAACAGGGAACTGGGGACGAGCAGTACTTC	CASSQQQGTGDEQYF
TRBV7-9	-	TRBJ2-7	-	TGTGCCAGCAGCCCGGGTTACAGCTACGAGCAGTACTTC	CASSPGYSYEQYF
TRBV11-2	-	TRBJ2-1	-	TGTGCCAGCAGCTTAGAGGTCGGTTCCTACAATGAGCAGTTCTTC	CASSLEVGSYNEQFF
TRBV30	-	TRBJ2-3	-	TGTGCCTGGAGTTCGGTCCTCACAGATACGCAGTATTTT	CAWSSVLTDTQYF
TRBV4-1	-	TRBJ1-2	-	TGCGCCAGCAGCCAAGAAGGGGGGGCGGGCCAGGGCTATGGCTACACCTTC	CASSQEGGAGQGYGYTF
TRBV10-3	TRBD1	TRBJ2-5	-	TGTGCCATCACCGACAGGGGCGACCAAGAGACCCAGTACTTC	CAITDRGDQETQYF
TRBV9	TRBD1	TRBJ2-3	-	TGTGCCAGCGGGACAGGGAACACGCAGTATTTT	CASGTGNTQYF
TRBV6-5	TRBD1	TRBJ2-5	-	TGTGCCAGCAGTTATTGGGGACAGGGAGAGACCCAGTACTTC	CASSYWGQGETQYF
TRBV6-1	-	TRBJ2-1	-	TGTGCCAGCAGTGAATGGGGCCTGTGGGGAGAGACCTACAATGAGCAGTTCTTC	CASSEWGLWGETYNEQFF